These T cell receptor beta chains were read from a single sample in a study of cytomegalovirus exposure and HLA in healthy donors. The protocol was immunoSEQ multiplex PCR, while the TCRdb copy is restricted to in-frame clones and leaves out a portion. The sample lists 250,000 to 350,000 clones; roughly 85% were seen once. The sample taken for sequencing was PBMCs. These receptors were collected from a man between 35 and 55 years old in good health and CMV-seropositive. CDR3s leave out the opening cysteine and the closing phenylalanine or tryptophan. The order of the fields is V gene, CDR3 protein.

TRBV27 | ASSLRVSYEQY
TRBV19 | ASSPGGTSGKEQY
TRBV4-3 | ASSQELLLETSGYEQY
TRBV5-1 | ASSLVAGVKTQY
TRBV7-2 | ASSLANRALYGYT
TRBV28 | ASSFFGQGAEQY
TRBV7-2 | ASSLAWGGRGNTIY
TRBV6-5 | ASGQEVVQPQH
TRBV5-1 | ASSRGTSGTTDTQY
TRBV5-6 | ASSPGGEKLF
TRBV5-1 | ASRPGGSYEQY
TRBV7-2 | ASSAGSATGDTQY
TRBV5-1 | ASSLGPQTGRFEAF
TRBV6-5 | ASSYGAGPGETQY
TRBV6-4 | ASSNDSPDTQY
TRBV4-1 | ASSLPRWTGGLETQY
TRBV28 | ASSVQGSAYEQY
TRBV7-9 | ASSPVEGQPQH
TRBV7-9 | SSSPGTGQLNEQY
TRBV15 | ATSRAGEVQPQH
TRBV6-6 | ASSYSSPQGNYEQY
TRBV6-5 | ASSPDRAPSYEQY
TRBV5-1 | ASSRTGGSQPQH
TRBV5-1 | ASSLGGMTGTQETQY
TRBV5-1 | ASSFLTSGRTDTQY
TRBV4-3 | ASSQEISGSGETQY
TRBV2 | ASSEGRTGAYYGYT
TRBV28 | ASSLLAGVGELF
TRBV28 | ASRNRGQGFYEQY
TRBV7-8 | ASSPGVSNQPQH
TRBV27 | ASRGRGYGNIQY
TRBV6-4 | ASRLTSGSSYNEQF
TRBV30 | AWSVAGGRNQPQH
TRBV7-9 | ASSLSGGDPYNEQF
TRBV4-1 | ASSPYASGNSYEQY
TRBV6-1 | ASSELRGTEAF
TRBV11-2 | ASSSGLAGGNNTDTQY
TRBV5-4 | ASSPDYNYEQY
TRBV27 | ASRRLAGGPGEQY
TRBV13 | ASSPLTGELF
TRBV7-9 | SSSWDSNYEQY
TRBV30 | AWDRDRLYEQY
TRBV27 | ASSSLAGSYNEQF
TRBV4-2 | ASSLLQGVAYNEQF
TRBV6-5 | ASRSRQGHTEAF
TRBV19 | ASRLTGNTEAF
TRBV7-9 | ASSLVRLAGNNEQF
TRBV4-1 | ARNRTGGGETQY